These 27 T cell receptor beta chains were all obtained from the same sample, sequenced in a study of cytomegalovirus exposure and HLA in healthy donors. Both 60 Vbeta primers and 13 Jbeta primers went into the PCR. Profiled with immunoSEQ multiplex PCR; TCRdb holds only in-frame clones, not every one. Altogether 150,000 to 170,000 clones are present, around 79% being singletons, with the ten largest covering roughly 1.4%. Source material: PBMCs. The receptors were gathered from a man younger than 35 in good health and CMV-seronegative.

This clone was seen a few times. V is TRBV6-4 and J is TRBJ2-3, with TRBD2 matching over 10 bases. The trim removed 5 bases at V and 2 bases at J, leaving 7 bases unmatched. CDR1 is MRHNA, CDR2 SNTAGT, per germline. The CDR3 runs 16 residues. The CDR3 loop reads CASSSLAGDSTDTQYF. DNA of the CDR3: TGTGCCAGCAGTTCTCTAGCGGGAGATTCCACAGATACGCAGTATTTT.

This chain connects TRBV10-2 to TRBJ1-5; the D is unclear. Germline V CDR1 and CDR2: WSHSY, SAAADI. V lost 2 bases, J lost 9 bases, and 14 bases lay in between. The CDR3 has 14 residues. CDR3 loop: CASSENGVVAPQHF. For the CDR3, the DNA is TGCGCCAGCAGTGAGAACGGGGTCGTCGCGCCCCAGCATTTT.

The chain is built from TRBV30 and TRBJ2-1, with a tentative D call TRBD2 (6 bases). Germline values: CDR1 GTSNPN, CDR2 SVGIG (reference sequence). With 2 bases removed from V and 0 bases from J, the gap between germline ends came to 8 bases. The CDR3 totals 14 residues. In DNA, the CDR3 is TGTGCCTGGAGTTCGGGGGTCTCCTACAATGAGCAGTTCTTC. Translated: CAWSSGVSYNEQFF.

This clone was found once. One junction end does not reproduce the germline sequence, and a read error may be involved. The chain couples TRBV7-9 to TRBJ2-1, with a possible D match to TRBD2 (7 bases). CDR3 length equals 15 residues. From germline, CDR1 is SEHNR and CDR2 FQNEAQ (reference sequence). The CDR3 protein is CSSSLGGGSYNEQFF. CDR3 coding DNA: TGTTCCAGCAGCTTAGGGGGGGGCTCCTACAATGAGCAGTTCTTC.

This chain uses TRBV13 with TRBJ1-1; tentatively, D is TRBD1 (6 bases). Germline CDR1 reads PRHDT; CDR2 reads FYEKMQ (reference sequence). CDR3 length equals 13 residues. Trimming pared 8 bases from V and 5 bases from J, leaving 15 bases between. The CDR3 nucleotides read TGTGCCAGCTCCCCCGGGACACCGACTGAAGCTTTCTTT. Protein: CASSPGTPTEAFF.

The chain uses TRBV4-1 and TRBJ2-1; 7 bases are shared with TRBD1. The CDR3 extends over 14 amino acids. V gave up 3 bases and J gave up 7 bases; unmatched junction bases: 6. Germline-derived CDR1 and CDR2 are MGHRA and YSYEKL. For the CDR3, the DNA is TGCGCCAGCAGCCACACAGGGGAAGGGAATGAGCAGTTCTTC. It yields the protein CASSHTGEGNEQFF.

The genes are TRBV29-1 and TRBJ1-1; D might be TRBD1 (5 bases). Trimming left V 7 bases short and J 4 bases short, with 16 bases between. This CDR3 spans 13 amino acids. CDR1 is SQVTM and CDR2 is ANQGSEA in the germline V gene. The CDR3 protein is CSARGAGGTEAFF. CDR3 DNA: TGCAGCGCCCGAGGTGCGGGGGGCACTGAAGCTTTCTTT. The full variable domain, in which reference TRBV29-1 and TRBJ1-1 provide the parts outside the CDR3, is SAVISQKPSRDICQRGTSLTIQCQVDSQVTMMFWYRQQPGQSLTLIATANQGSEATYESGFVIDKFPISRPNLTFSTLTVSNMSPEDSSIYLCSARGAGGTEAFFGQGTRLTVV.

The rearrangement joins TRBV5-1 to TRBJ2-5, with 7 positions matching TRBD2. The V segment lost 0 bases and the J segment 5 bases; nucleotides outside the gene matches: 7. CDR3 length: 15 amino acids. The germline V gene encodes CDR1 SGHRS and CDR2 YFSETQ. CDR3 loop: CASSLEGRGGETQYF. The DNA for the CDR3 is TGCGCCAGCAGCTTGGAAGGGAGGGGAGGGGAGACCCAGTACTTC.

The genes are TRBV19 and TRBJ2-7; 11 bases align to TRBD1. J lost 7 bases, V lost 3 bases, and 5 bases had no gene match. Germline V gene sequence: CDR1 LNHDA, CDR2 SQIVND (reference sequence). The length of the CDR3 is 14 residues. CDR3 loop: CASSIRDRGEEQYF. CDR3 coding DNA: TGTGCCAGTAGTATTCGGGACAGGGGGGAGGAGCAGTACTTC.

The chain uses TRBV11-2 and TRBJ2-7; 9 nucleotides agree with TRBD1. Germline CDR1 is SGHAT and CDR2 is FQNNGV. The ends lost 5 bases at V and 5 bases at J; junction bases unmatched: 1. The CDR3 sequence is 12 residues long. The CDR3 DNA follows: TGTGCCAGCAGCAGGGACAGGGACGAGCAGTACTTC. Translated: CASSRDRDEQYF.

This clone was counted a few times. Additional DNA sequences in this sample encode the identical CDR3. The chain carries TRBV30 and TRBJ2-7, with TRBD1 matching 8 bases. CDR1 is GTSNPN, CDR2 SVGIG, per germline (reference sequence). The J segment lost 4 bases and the V segment lost 4 bases, leaving 3 bases of the junction unmatched. The CDR3 totals 12 residues. CDR3 protein: CAWTGGGYEQYF. CDR3 in DNA: TGTGCCTGGACAGGGGGCGGGTACGAGCAGTACTTC.

The V and J genes are TRBV6-5 and TRBJ1-3; possibly TRBD1 for D (6 bases). From germline, CDR1 is MNHEY and CDR2 SVGAGI. Trimming removed 6 bases at V and 0 bases at J, with 12 bases between. The CDR3 loop spans 15 amino acids. The CDR3 DNA reads TGTGCCAGCAGGCCGGACAGATTCTCTGGAAACACCATATATTTT. Protein product: CASRPDRFSGNTIYF.

As concerns this clone: Mismatch with germline at one junction end may stem from a read error. This rearrangement joins TRBV25-1 to TRBJ2-7, with a weak D call TRBD2 (6 bases). CDR3 length: 17 amino acids. The germline V gene encodes CDR1 MGHDK and CDR2 SYGVNS. The CDR3 DNA follows: TGTGCCAGCAGTGGCCATCCCAGGGACTCACGCTCCCACGAGCAGTACTTC. It yields the protein CASSGHPRDSRSHEQYF.

This chain connects TRBV5-1 to TRBJ1-5, with TRBD1 matching over 7 bases. This CDR3 has 14 residues. The V segment lost 4 bases and the J segment 1 base; nucleotides outside the gene matches: 2. Germline CDR1 is SGHRS and CDR2 is YFSETQ. The CDR3 region has the DNA TGCGCCAGCAGCCCACAGGGGAGCAATCAGCCCCAGCATTTT. Translation: CASSPQGSNQPQHF.

This rearrangement joins TRBV14 to TRBJ2-5; D is unclear. There are 11 residues in the CDR3. Germline V gene data show CDR1 as SGHDN and CDR2 as FVKESK. Between the trimmed V and J ends, which lost 6 bases and 7 bases, there was a span of 9 bases. This CDR3 reads CASSSRGTQYF. For the CDR3, the DNA is TGTGCCAGCAGTAGTCGAGGGACCCAGTACTTC.

This rearrangement joins TRBV5-1 to TRBJ2-5, with D perhaps TRBD2 (6 bases). This CDR3 region has 13 residues. Germline CDR1 is SGHRS and CDR2 is YFSETQ. V was pared by 3 bases and J by 4 bases, with 10 bases between. CDR3 DNA sequence: TGCGCCAGCAGCTCGGACGGGAGAGAGACCCAGTACTTC. Translation: CASSSDGRETQYF.

J is TRBJ1-2 and V is TRBV28; unclear D gene. The V gene lost 6 bases and the J gene lost 1 base, with 6 bases spanning the gap. There are 12 residues in the CDR3. Looked up from germline, CDR1 is MDHEN and CDR2 is SYDVKM. Written as DNA, the CDR3 is TGTGCCAGCAGCTCGTTTAACTATGGCTACACCTTC. It codes for CASSSFNYGYTF.

This clone came up a few times. The chain uses TRBV10-1 and TRBJ1-1, with D hard to call. V was shortened by 0 bases and J by 8 bases, with 7 bases between the two germline ends. This CDR3 is built from 12 residues. The germline CDR1 and CDR2 sequences are WNHNN and SYGVQD (reference sequence). The CDR3 spells CASSESSREAFF. In DNA, the CDR3 is TGCGCCAGCAGTGAGTCCTCGAGGGAAGCTTTCTTT.

This sequence joins TRBV7-9 and TRBJ1-2; D is perhaps TRBD1 (5 bases). The CDR3 loop spans 12 amino acids. From germline, CDR1 is SEHNR and CDR2 FQNEAQ (reference sequence). The CDR3 loop is CASAGEDYGYTF. The CDR3 nucleotides are TGTGCTTCCGCGGGGGAGGACTATGGCTACACCTTC.

The chain couples TRBV5-1 to TRBJ2-3; 13 bases align to TRBD2. CDR1 SGHRS and CDR2 YFSETQ come from the germline V gene. The J segment lost 2 bases and the V segment lost 4 bases, leaving 7 bases of the junction unmatched. This CDR3 comprises 17 residues. In DNA, the CDR3 is TGCGCCAGCAGCCCACCGGGACTAGCGGGACCCACAGATACGCAGTATTTT. Translation: CASSPPGLAGPTDTQYF.

The chain has TRBV6-1 and TRBJ2-2; D perhaps matches TRBD2 (6 bases). In germline, CDR1 is MNHNS, CDR2 SASEGT. The CDR3 is 14 amino acids. Trimming left V 11 bases short and J 5 bases short, with 18 bases between. The CDR3 sequence: CAGRGTGGTGELFF. The CDR3 DNA sequence: TGTGCCGGCCGGGGGACTGGGGGGACCGGGGAGCTGTTTTTT.

This clone was seen a single time. V is TRBV5-6 and J is TRBJ2-7; 9 bases line up with TRBD1. The CDR3 covers 16 residues. The ends lost 4 bases at V and 3 bases at J; junction bases unmatched: 11. CDR1 and CDR2 from the germline V gene are SGHDT and YYEEEE. This CDR3 is CASSDPGQGYFYEQYF. CDR3 DNA: TGTGCCAGCAGCGATCCCGGACAGGGGTACTTCTACGAGCAGTACTTC.

The chain joins TRBV5-6 to TRBJ2-7, with TRBD2 matching over 10 bases. Germline assignment: CDR1 SGHDT and CDR2 YYEEEE. There are 15 residues in the CDR3. Trimming took 3 bases from V and 0 from J; bases not matched to a gene: 3. CDR3 region: CASSWTSGSSYEQYF. CDR3 nucleotide sequence: TGTGCCAGCAGCTGGACTAGCGGAAGCTCCTACGAGCAGTACTTC.

The V and J genes are TRBV7-9 and TRBJ2-7; no clear D gene. CDR1 is SEHNR, CDR2 FQNEAQ, per germline (reference sequence). The V end lost 0 bases, the J end lost 4 bases, and 7 bases lay between the germline ends. This CDR3 spans 13 amino acids. CDR3 protein: CASSLAPGYEQYF. The CDR3 nucleotides are TGTGCCAGCAGCTTAGCGCCAGGATACGAGCAGTACTTC.

J is TRBJ2-7 and V is TRBV10-3; maybe TRBD2 (5 bases). The germline CDR1 and CDR2 sequences are ENHRY and SYGVKD. Trimming took off 3 bases at V and 2 bases at J, with 11 bases between the two ends. The CDR3 length is 14 residues. CDR3: CAISDTGKAYEQYF. In nucleotides, the CDR3 is TGTGCCATCAGTGATACCGGGAAAGCCTACGAGCAGTACTTC.

The chain links TRBV13 to TRBJ2-3; 9 bases are a match to TRBD2. Trimming cost V 5 bases and J 0 bases; bases outside gene matches: 6. CDR1 PRHDT and CDR2 FYEKMQ come from the germline V gene (reference sequence). CDR3 length: 16 amino acids. The CDR3 protein is CASSVRLAASTDTQYF. CDR3 bases: TGTGCCAGCAGCGTTCGACTAGCGGCTAGCACAGATACGCAGTATTTT.

The chain couples TRBV9 to TRBJ2-3, with 8 bases lining up with TRBD2. CDR1 and CDR2 from the germline V gene are SGDLS and YYNGEE. V gave up 3 bases and J gave up 3 bases; unmatched junction bases: 15. This CDR3 region has 18 residues. The chain's CDR3 is CASSARAASGSGTDTQYF. The DNA of the CDR3 is TGTGCCAGCAGCGCGAGGGCCGCCAGCGGGAGTGGGACAGATACGCAGTATTTT.